This TCR beta chain was profiled in a study of blood T cell repertoires in COVID-19. The assay was immunoSEQ multiplex PCR, and TCRdb's table has in-frame clones only and misses some. The profile covers about 50,000 clones, with less than 85% appearing a single time and about a sixth taken by the ten largest. Looked up from germline, CDR1 is LGHNT and CDR2 is FRNRAP. There are 17 residues in the CDR3. The J segment lost 0 bases and the V segment lost 6 bases, leaving 13 bases of the junction unmatched. Material for sequencing was peripheral blood. This rearrangement joins TRBV12-5 to TRBJ1-1; TRBD1 aligns across 7 bases. The clonotype comes from a man aged 65-85 years with active COVID-19. The CDR3 sequence is CASGKGTADPMNTEAFF. CDR3 coding DNA: TGTGCTAGTGGCAAGGGGACAGCTGATCCGATGAACACTGAAGCTTTCTTT.